These 15 T cell receptor beta chains were all obtained from the same sample, sequenced in a study of blood T cell repertoires in COVID-19. The method was immunoSEQ multiplex PCR; TCRdb's version includes in-frame clones alone and lacks a portion of them. The table includes under 250,000 clones, more than 65% detected once. Source material: peripheral blood. Source of these receptors: a woman in her twenties or thirties who had recovered from COVID-19.

The chain has TRBV11-3 and TRBJ2-1; TRBD2 matches 7 bases. The CDR3 consists of 15 residues. The germline CDR1 and CDR2 sequences are SGHNT and YENEEA. V trimming: 1 base; J trimming: 8 bases; junction bases outside the gene matches: 8. CDR3 nucleotides: TGTGCCAGCAGCTTAGGTGGACTAGTGCGCGATGAGCAGTTCTTC. Protein sequence: CASSLGGLVRDEQFF. The full variable domain, completed using reference TRBV11-3 and TRBJ2-1, is EAGVVQSPRYKIIEKKQPVAFWCNPISGHNTLYWYLQNLGQGPELLIRYENEEAVDDSQLPKDRFSAERLKGVDSTLKIQPAELGDSAVYLCASSLGGLVRDEQFFGPGTRLTVL.

The chain is built from TRBV6-1 and TRBJ1-6, with a tentative D call TRBD1 (5 bases). The CDR3 is 15 residues long. Germline values: CDR1 MNHNS, CDR2 SASEGT. The ends were cut back, 1 base at V and 5 bases at J, with 9 bases in the middle. CDR3 residues: CASSEVGGDNSPLHF. The CDR3 nucleotides read TGTGCCAGCAGTGAAGTCGGAGGGGATAATTCACCCCTCCACTTT.

J is TRBJ1-5 and V is TRBV7-9; TRBD1 agrees at 7 bases. Per the germline V gene, CDR1 is SEHNR and CDR2 is FQNEAQ (reference sequence). There are 13 residues in the CDR3. Trimming removed 1 base from V and 7 bases from J; junction bases left unmatched: 1. CDR3 sequence (DNA): TGTGCCAGCAGCTTAGAAGGGGGCCAGCCCCAGCATTTT. Amino acid sequence: CASSLEGGQPQHF. Variable domain in full (rest from reference TRBV7-9 and TRBJ1-5): DTGVSQNPRHKITKRGQNVTFRCDPISEHNRLYWYRQTLGQGPEFLTYFQNEAQLEKSRLLSDRFSAERPKGSFSTLEIQRTEQGDSAMYLCASSLEGGQPQHFGDGTRLSIL.

This clone has just one count. The rearrangement uses TRBV5-1 and TRBJ2-1; 8 bases line up with TRBD1. Germline-derived CDR1 and CDR2 are SGHRS and YFSETQ. The CDR3 runs to 14 residues. After removal of 4 bases from V and 7 bases from J, the junction contained 7 bases not matched to a gene. CDR3 nucleotides: TGCGCCAGCAGCCTCGGACAGGGAGCGAATGAGCAGTTCTTC. It specifies CASSLGQGANEQFF. Together with reference TRBV5-1 and TRBJ2-1, the CDR3 gives the full variable domain: KAGVTQTPRYLIKTRGQQVTLSCSPISGHRSVSWYQQTPGQGLQFLFEYFSETQRNKGNFPGRFSGRQFSNSRSEMNVSTLELGDSALYLCASSLGQGANEQFFGPGTRLTVL.

The genes are TRBV6-1 and TRBJ2-7; the D gene is possibly TRBD2 (5 bases). The V gene's germline CDR1 is MNHNS and CDR2 SASEGT. The CDR3 is 15 amino acids. Trimming cost V 0 bases and J 2 bases, with 11 bases left between them. The CDR3 nucleotides read TGTGCCAGCAGTGAAGCCCCCAGCGGAACCTACGAGCAGTACTTC. As protein: CASSEAPSGTYEQYF.

The V and J genes are TRBV25-1 and TRBJ2-5, with a possible D match to TRBD2 (5 bases). This CDR3 contains 16 residues. Trimming took off 3 bases at V and 1 base at J, with 15 bases between the two ends. The germline V gene has CDR1 MGHDK and CDR2 SYGVNS. The CDR3 loop is CASSESSGELQETQYF. The CDR3 DNA sequence: TGTGCCAGCAGTGAGAGTTCCGGGGAACTCCAAGAGACCCAGTACTTC.

The gene calls are TRBV6-5 and TRBJ1-5, with a possible D match to TRBD1 (6 bases). Germline CDR1 reads MNHEY; CDR2 reads SVGAGI. CDR3 length: 14 residues. Trimming took off 5 bases at V and 11 bases at J, with 19 bases between the two ends. CDR3 in amino acids: CASSPQGGDEAQHF. The DNA of the CDR3 is TGTGCCAGCAGTCCACAGGGAGGGGATGAGGCCCAGCATTTT.

J is TRBJ1-2 and V is TRBV28, with 8 bases matching TRBD1. In germline, CDR1 is MDHEN, CDR2 SYDVKM. This CDR3 has 14 amino acids. Losses at the gene ends were 4 bases for V and 8 bases for J; bases not matched to a gene: 9. This chain's CDR3 is CASSSDRDGRGYTF. The DNA for the CDR3 is TGTGCCAGCAGTTCGGACAGGGACGGACGAGGCTACACCTTC.

This chain connects TRBV4-2 to TRBJ2-7; 8 bases are a match to TRBD1. The CDR3 runs 14 residues. Germline CDR1 reads LGHNA; CDR2 reads YNFKEQ. The junction had 6 bases not matched to a gene; V was cut back by 3 bases and J by 5 bases. As DNA, the CDR3 is TGTGCCAGCAGCCAGGCGGGACAGGCCCACGAGCAGTACTTC. It codes for CASSQAGQAHEQYF.

The rearrangement links TRBV7-3 to TRBJ2-2, with a weak D call TRBD2 (6 bases). CDR3 length: 16 amino acids. Germline V gene sequence: CDR1 SGHTA, CDR2 FQGTGA. V was trimmed by 4 bases and J by 4 bases, leaving 16 bases between them. The CDR3 region has the DNA TGTGCCAGCAGCTGGGGAGGCCGGGTGGGCACCGGGGAGCTGTTTTTT. This sequence encodes CASSWGGRVGTGELFF.

This rearrangement joins TRBV28 to TRBJ2-7; the D is unclear. V lost 6 bases and J 0 bases, leaving 18 bases between the germline ends. This CDR3 has 16 residues. Germline V gene lookup returns CDR1 MDHEN and CDR2 SYDVKM. The CDR3 sequence is CASSEERGGFSYEQYF. For the CDR3, the DNA is TGTGCCAGCAGCGAAGAGCGAGGCGGTTTCTCCTACGAGCAGTACTTC.

The chain uses TRBV3-1 (or the pseudogene TRBV3-2) and TRBJ1-2; 8 bases match TRBD1. Germline trimming cut 4 bases from V and 8 bases from J; bases unmatched to any gene: 9. The CDR3 length is 14 residues. The germline V gene has CDR1 LGHDT and CDR2 YNNKEL (reference sequence). The DNA of the CDR3 is TGTGCCAGCAGCCCCCGGGACAGGTGGGGAGGCTACACCTTC. Translated: CASSPRDRWGGYTF.

This chain links TRBV25-1 with TRBJ2-4; D may be TRBD1 (6 bases). The CDR3 length is 16 residues. V lost 7 bases, J lost 1 base, and 17 bases lay in between. Germline V CDR1 and CDR2: MGHDK, SYGVNS. The CDR3 DNA reads as TGTGCCAGCACCCCAGAGGGGGAAGCGGCCAAAAACATTCAGTACTTC. Translating it yields CASTPEGEAAKNIQYF. Based on the CDR3 plus reference TRBV25-1 and TRBJ2-4, the full variable domain is EADIYQTPRYLVIGTGKKITLECSQTMGHDKMYWYQQDPGMELHLIHYSYGVNSTEKGDLSSESTVSRIRTEHFPLTLESARPSHTSQYLCASTPEGEAAKNIQYFGAGTRLSVL.

This chain uses TRBV5-1 with TRBJ2-3; unclear D gene. The germline V and J ends were trimmed by 0 bases and 5 bases, with 10 bases remaining between them. The CDR3 runs to 14 residues. Germline values: CDR1 SGHRS, CDR2 YFSETQ. CDR3 amino acids: CASSLGGGEDTQYF. CDR3 in DNA: TGCGCCAGCAGCTTGGGTGGTGGAGAAGATACGCAGTATTTT. Combining the CDR3 with reference TRBV5-1 and TRBJ2-3 gives the whole variable domain KAGVTQTPRYLIKTRGQQVTLSCSPISGHRSVSWYQQTPGQGLQFLFEYFSETQRNKGNFPGRFSGRQFSNSRSEMNVSTLELGDSALYLCASSLGGGEDTQYFGPGTRLTVL.

CDR3: CASSWTSGIYNEQFF. The CDR3 region has the DNA TGCGCCAGCAGCTGGACTAGCGGAATCTACAATGAGCAGTTCTTC. This chain uses TRBV5-1 with TRBJ2-1; TRBD2 matches at 10 bases. CDR3 size: 15 residues. The trim removed 3 bases at V and 3 bases at J, leaving 3 bases unmatched. The germline CDR1 and CDR2 sequences are SGHRS and YFSETQ.